The rows below give T cell receptor beta chains drawn from one sample of a study of graft-versus-host responses after intestinal transplantation. No antigen is known for these receptors. Clones were read by immunoSEQ multiplex PCR, and TCRdb kept only the in-frame ones, dropping some. The table records under 140,000 clones, roughly 93% of them present only once. The sequenced sample was unstimulated CD8+ T cells sorted from spleen or lymph node cells, obtained before intestinal transplant. The origin of the receptors is a human donor who received an intestinal transplant. The CDR3 runs from the conserved cysteine through the conserved F or W. The order of the fields is V gene, J gene, D gene, clone size, CDR3 length, CDR3 DNA, CDR3 protein. The D gene is left open where the match is weak. Expanded clones are given a class, and other clones once, few, many or no size at all.

TRBV6-5	TRBJ2-7	NA	NA	15	TGTGCCAGCAGTTACTCTAGTGCTATCTACTACGAGCAGTACTTC	CASSYSSAIYYEQYF
TRBV29-1	TRBJ1-3	NA	NA	11	TGCAGCGCCAAAGGGGAAGACACCATATATTTT	CSAKGEDTIYF
TRBV5-1	TRBJ2-1	TRBD2	NA	15	TGCGCCAGCAGCTTGAGCGGGAATGTCTACAATGAGCAGTTCTTC	CASSLSGNVYNEQFF
TRBV9	TRBJ2-7	TRBD1	NA	13	TGTGCCAGCAGCTCGGGACAGACGAACGAGCAGTACTTC	CASSSGQTNEQYF
TRBV10-2	TRBJ2-7	NA	NA	12	TGCGCCAGCAGTGAGTCGACTTACGAGCAGTACTTC	CASSESTYEQYF
TRBV19	TRBJ2-7	TRBD2	few	12	TGTGCCAGTAGTACTAGCGGATACGAGCAGTACTTC	CASSTSGYEQYF
TRBV4-2	TRBJ1-5	TRBD1	NA	17	TGTGCCAGCAGCCAGACCACCGGGACAGGGGAAGGGCAGCCCCAGCATTTT	CASSQTTGTGEGQPQHF
TRBV4-2	TRBJ2-3	TRBD2	NA	17	TGTGCCAGCAGCCAAGTATGGCGGGAGGGCCGAGAAGATACGCAGTATTTT	CASSQVWREGREDTQYF
TRBV27	TRBJ2-6	TRBD2	NA	18	TGTGCCAGCAGTTACTTAGCGGGACTTCGCTCTGGGGCCAACGTCCTGACTTTC	CASSYLAGLRSGANVLTF
TRBV2	TRBJ2-3	TRBD2	NA	15	TGTGCCAGCAGTGAAGCGACTAGCTTCGGAGATACGCAGTATTTT	CASSEATSFGDTQYF
TRBV7-9	TRBJ2-7	TRBD1	NA	14	TGTGCCAGCAGCTCTCGGGACAGGGCCTACGAGCAGTACTTC	CASSSRDRAYEQYF
TRBV4-1	TRBJ2-3	NA	NA	15	TGCGCCAGCAGCCAAGTACCGCCGGGTTTAATGGGGCAGTATTTT	CASSQVPPGLMGQYF
TRBV6-4	TRBJ1-1	NA	NA	12	TGTGCCAGCAGTGACCGGAGGACTGAAGCTTTCTTT	CASSDRRTEAFF